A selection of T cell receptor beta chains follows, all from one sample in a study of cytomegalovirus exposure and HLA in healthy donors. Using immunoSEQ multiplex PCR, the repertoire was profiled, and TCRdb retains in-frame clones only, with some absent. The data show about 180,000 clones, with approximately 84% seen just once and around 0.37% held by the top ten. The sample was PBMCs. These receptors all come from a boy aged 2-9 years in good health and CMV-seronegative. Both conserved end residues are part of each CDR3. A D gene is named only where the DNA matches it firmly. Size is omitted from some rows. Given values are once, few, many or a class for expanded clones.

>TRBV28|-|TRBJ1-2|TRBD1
TGTGCCAGCAGTTTATTGCTCGGGACAGGGTTAGGCTACACCTTC
CASSLLLGTGLGYTF
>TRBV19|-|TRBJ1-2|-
TGTGCCAGTAGTATGGGGACTTACGACTATGGCTACACCTTC
CASSMGTYDYGYTF
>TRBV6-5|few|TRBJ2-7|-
TGTGCCAGCAGTTACACCTTGCGAAACTACGAGCAGTACTTC
CASSYTLRNYEQYF
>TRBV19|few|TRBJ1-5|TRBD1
TGTGCCAGTAGCCGGACAGGGGGAGGAGGCCAGCCCCAGCATTTT
CASSRTGGGGQPQHF
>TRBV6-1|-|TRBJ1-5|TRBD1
TGTGCCAGCAGTGACCCCGGGACAGGGGAAGGGAGCAATCAGCCCCAGCATTTT
CASSDPGTGEGSNQPQHF
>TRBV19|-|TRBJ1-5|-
TGTGCCAGTAGTATAAGGGGTCCTCAGCCCCAGCATTTT
CASSIRGPQPQHF
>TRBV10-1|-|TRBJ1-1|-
TGCGCCAGCTTTAGGACAGTAGGTAGATTCGACACTGAAGCTTTCTTT
CASFRTVGRFDTEAFF
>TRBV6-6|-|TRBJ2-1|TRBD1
TGTGCCAGCAAACGTGGGGGGACAGGGGCCTACAATGAGCAGTTCTTC
CASKRGGTGAYNEQFF
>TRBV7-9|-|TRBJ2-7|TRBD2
TGTGCCAGCAGCGGCCGTTCAGCGGGAGGGGGCGAGCAGTACTTC
CASSGRSAGGGEQYF
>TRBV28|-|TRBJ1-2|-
TGTGCCAGCAGTTCAGGGGATGGCTACACCTTC
CASSSGDGYTF
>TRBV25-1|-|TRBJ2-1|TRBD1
TGTGCCAGCAGTGGCCGGGACAGGTCATTGGGAGAGCAGTTCTTC
CASSGRDRSLGEQFF
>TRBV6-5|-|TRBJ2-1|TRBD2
TGTGCCAGCAGTTTCGGACTAGCGGGAGGTTGGGGTGAGCAGTTCTTC
CASSFGLAGGWGEQFF
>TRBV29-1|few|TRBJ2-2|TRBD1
TGCAGCGTTGAGGGACAGGGGAACACCGGGGAGCTGTTTTTT
CSVEGQGNTGELFF
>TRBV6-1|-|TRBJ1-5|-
TGTGCCAGCAGTGAATTCATCACCTCATTGGTGGGGGCTACCAATCAGCCCCAGCATTTT
CASSEFITSLVGATNQPQHF
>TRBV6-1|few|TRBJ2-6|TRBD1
TGTGCCAGCAGTTGGGACAGTGGGGCCAACGTCCTGACTTTC
CASSWDSGANVLTF
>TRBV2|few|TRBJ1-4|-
TGTGCCAGCAGTGATGGTTTAGGCAGGAATGAAAAACTGTTTTTT
CASSDGLGRNEKLFF
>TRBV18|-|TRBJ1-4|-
TGTGCCAGCTCAGACGAGGTTGGGGAAAAACTGTTTTTT
CASSDEVGEKLFF
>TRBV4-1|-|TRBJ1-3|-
TGCGCCAGCGGACCCGGGACTCTCGGAAACACCATATATTTT
CASGPGTLGNTIYF
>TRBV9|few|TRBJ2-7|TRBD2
TGTGCCAGCAGCTTGGGACTAGCTGATGAGCAGTACTTC
CASSLGLADEQYF
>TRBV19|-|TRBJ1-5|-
TGTGCCAGTAGCGGACAGTTCAATCAGCCCCAGCATTTT
CASSGQFNQPQHF
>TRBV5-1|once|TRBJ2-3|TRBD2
TGCGCCAGCAGCTTGGGTAGCGGGAGTGATACGCAGTATTTT
CASSLGSGSDTQYF
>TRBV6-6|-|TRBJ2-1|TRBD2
TGTGCCAGCAGTTACTCGAGCGGGAGGGCCTACCGAGCCCAGTTCTTC
CASSYSSGRAYRAQFF
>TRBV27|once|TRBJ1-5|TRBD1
TGTGCCAGCAGCCCCGGGACAGGAGTTCAGCCCCAGCATTTT
CASSPGTGVQPQHF
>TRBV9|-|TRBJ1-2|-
TGTGCCAGCAGCGTAGATCCCAGGGGTGGGGGTGGCTACACCTTC
CASSVDPRGGGGYTF
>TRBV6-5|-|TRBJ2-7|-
TGTGCCAGCAGCCGAGGGCCAGGAGGCTACGAGCAGTACTTC
CASSRGPGGYEQYF
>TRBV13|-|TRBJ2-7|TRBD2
TGTGCCAGCAGCATCGGACTAGCACAGTACGAGCAGTACTTC
CASSIGLAQYEQYF
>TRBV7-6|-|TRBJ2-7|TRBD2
TGTGCCAGCAGCTTAGCGCGGGGGGAGGGCTACGAGCAGTACTTC
CASSLARGEGYEQYF
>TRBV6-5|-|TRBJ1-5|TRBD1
TGTGCCAGCAGCGGGACAGAAAATCAGCCCCAGCATTTT
CASSGTENQPQHF
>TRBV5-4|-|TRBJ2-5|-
TGTGCCAGCAGCTTGGCACAGGTGACAGGACCCCAAGAGACCCAGTACTTC
CASSLAQVTGPQETQYF
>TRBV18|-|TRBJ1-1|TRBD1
TGTGCCAGCTCAATGGACAGGGAGGGTGCGGCTTTCTTT
CASSMDREGAAFF
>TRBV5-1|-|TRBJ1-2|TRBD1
TGCGCCAGCAGAACCGGGACAGCCTCCGCCGGCTATGGCTACACCTTC
CASRTGTASAGYGYTF
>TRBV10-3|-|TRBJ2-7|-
TGTGCCATCAGTTCCCCGGAGGGACTTCGCTACGAGCAGTACTTC
CAISSPEGLRYEQYF
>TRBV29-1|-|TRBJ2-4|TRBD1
TGCAGCGTTTGGGACAGTCTAGCCAAAAACATTCAGTACTTC
CSVWDSLAKNIQYF
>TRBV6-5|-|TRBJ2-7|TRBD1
TGTGCCAGCAGCCCCGGGACAGGGCTAATTTACGAGCAGTACTTC
CASSPGTGLIYEQYF
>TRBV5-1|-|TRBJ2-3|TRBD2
TGCGCCAGCACGGGGGGAGGTCGCACAGATACGCAGTATTTT
CASTGGGRTDTQYF
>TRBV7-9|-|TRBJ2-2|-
TGTGCCAGCAGCTTATTATCGAACACCGGGGAGCTGTTTTTT
CASSLLSNTGELFF
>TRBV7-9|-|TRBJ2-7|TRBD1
TGTGCCAGCAGCCCCGAACCGGGACAGGTATACGAGCAGTACTTC
CASSPEPGQVYEQYF
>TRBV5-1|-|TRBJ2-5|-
TGCGCAGCCCCATCTGAGCAGTACTTC
CAAPSEQYF
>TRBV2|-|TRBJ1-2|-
TGTGCCAGCAGGGGCGACAGTGACTCATGGGGCTACACCTTC
CASRGDSDSWGYTF
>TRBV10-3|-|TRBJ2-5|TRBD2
TGTGCCATCAGTGGGTTTCTAGCGGGAGCGGGGACCCAGTACTTC
CAISGFLAGAGTQYF
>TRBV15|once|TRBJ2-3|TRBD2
TGTGCCACCAGCTATCGTAGGACTAGCGGGAGCGCAGATACGCAGTATTTT
CATSYRRTSGSADTQYF
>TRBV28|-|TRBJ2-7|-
TGTGCCAGCAGTTCCCTATACGAGCAGTACTTC
CASSSLYEQYF
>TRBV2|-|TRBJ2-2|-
TGTGCCAGCGACCCCTGGGGGCCGGACACCGGGGAGCTGTTTTTT
CASDPWGPDTGELFF
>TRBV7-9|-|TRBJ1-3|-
TGTGCCAGCAGCTTAACCTGGACAGTTACTGGAAACACCATATATTTT
CASSLTWTVTGNTIYF
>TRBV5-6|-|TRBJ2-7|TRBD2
TGTGCCAGCAGCTTTCCTCCGGGAGGGGCCTACGAGCAGTACTTC
CASSFPPGGAYEQYF
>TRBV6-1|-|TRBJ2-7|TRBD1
TGTGCCAGCAGTGAGGGACAGGCCTACGAGCAGTACTTC
CASSEGQAYEQYF
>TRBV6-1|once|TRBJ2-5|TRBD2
TGTGCCAGCACCGGACTAGCGGGAACAGAGACCCAGTACTTC
CASTGLAGTETQYF
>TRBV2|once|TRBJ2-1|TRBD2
TGTGCCAGCAGTGAAGCAAATAGCGGGAGCCATGAGCAGTTCTTC
CASSEANSGSHEQFF
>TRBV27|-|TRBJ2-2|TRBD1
TGTGCCAGCAGTTTGGGACAGCTCGCAAACACCGGGGAGCTGTTTTTT
CASSLGQLANTGELFF
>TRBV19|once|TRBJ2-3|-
TGTGCCAGTAGTCTTGCCGTCAGGGGACCCAGCACAGATACGCAGTATTTT
CASSLAVRGPSTDTQYF
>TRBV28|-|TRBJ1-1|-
TGTGCCAGCAGTTTAATCGGCAGATCGGGGGATAGTGAAGCTTTCTTT
CASSLIGRSGDSEAFF